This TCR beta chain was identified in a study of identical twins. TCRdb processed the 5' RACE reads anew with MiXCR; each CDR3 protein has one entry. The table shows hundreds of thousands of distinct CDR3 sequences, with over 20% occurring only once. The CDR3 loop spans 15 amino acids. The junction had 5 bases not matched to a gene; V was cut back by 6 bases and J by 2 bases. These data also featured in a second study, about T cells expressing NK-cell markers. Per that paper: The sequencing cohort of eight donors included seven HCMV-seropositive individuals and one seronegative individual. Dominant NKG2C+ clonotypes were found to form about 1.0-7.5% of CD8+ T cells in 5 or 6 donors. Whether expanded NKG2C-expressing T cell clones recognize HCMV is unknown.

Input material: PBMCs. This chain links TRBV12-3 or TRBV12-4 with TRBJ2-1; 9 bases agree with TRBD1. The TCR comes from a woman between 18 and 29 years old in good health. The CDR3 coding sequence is TGTGCCAGCAGCCCGACAGGGGGACCCTACAATGAGCAGTTCTTC. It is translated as CASSPTGGPYNEQFF.